This is a list of T cell receptor beta chains from one sample in a study of yellow fever vaccine responses in identical twins. TCRdb re-analysed the RT-PCR reads in MiXCR, keeping a single row per CDR3 protein. This sample has roughly 20,000 distinct CDR3 sequences; roughly 75% occur once, and the top ten carry approximately 2.2%. Here the sequenced sample was T cells from blood (PBMCs), unsorted or a sorted subset (not recorded which), taken before or after yellow fever vaccination (not recorded which). The receptor set was obtained from a woman between 18 and 30 years old who received the yellow fever vaccine. The CDR3 runs from the conserved cysteine through the conserved F or W.

v_gene,CDR3aa
TRBV6-5,CASSYTLAGGAYEQYF
TRBV12-3/TRBV12-4,CASHRTSMNTEAFF
TRBV10-1,CASSEGLDSTDTQYF
TRBV10-3,CAIRTASYEQYF
TRBV20-1,CSAAQLQNTEAFF
TRBV29-1,CSVSQGGPYNEQFF
TRBV29-1,CSVGHSGNTIYF
TRBV4-2,CASSQDSTGGRNIQYF
TRBV15,CATSTGLAGGPYNEQFF
TRBV4-1,CATRGVRSGNTIYF
TRBV29-1,CSVTRVNTEAFF
TRBV7-9,CASSLWDQHFGNIQYF
TRBV18,CASSPGLASDTQYF
TRBV5-6,CASSQEPRGGDTQYF
TRBV18,CASSLQGAEAFF
TRBV27,CASSRSTSGTGSLSPLHF
TRBV7-6,CASSLVPGLADQRSYEQYF
TRBV9,CASSAIGTGELFF
TRBV2,CASRSDRERTEVFF
TRBV5-1,CASSSYDGRAYNEQFF
TRBV18,CASSPGSGANVLTF
TRBV5-1,CASSLATGPYEQYF
TRBV11-2,CASSPSEAGQETQYF
TRBV5-1,CASSLDGERTDTQYF
TRBV2,CASTQADSYEQYF
TRBV3-1,CASSPALGESPLHF
TRBV21-1,CASSKPDTPGNTIYF